This T cell receptor (beta chain) was recorded in a study of glioma-infiltrating T cells. Study-wide results and caveats: Only very few CDR3 sequences appeared in both tissue and blood. Non-neoplastic patients had below-expected tissue-blood divergence, while all gliomas exceeded expectation.

At least ten counts were recorded for this clonotype. No antigen is known for it. Using RNA template, CDR3s of TCR alpha and beta were amplified with iRepertoire arm-PCR. For one-step reverse transcription and amplification, 100-400 ng of tissue mRNA or PBMC total RNA was used. TCRdb analysed the multiplex PCR reads with MiXCR anew, one entry per CDR3 protein. This sample has roughly 120,000 distinct CDR3 sequences, with approximately 25% found just once. The germline gives CDR1 SGHDN, CDR2 FVKESK. V was cut by 3 bases and J by 0 bases, with 12 bases left in between. The CDR3 extends over 16 amino acids.

The specimen sequenced was glioma tissue, nonneoplastic brain tissue, or PBMCs (not recorded which). The sequence was collected from a human donor with low-grade glioma or glioblastoma, undergoing nonglioma brain surgery, or in good health (not recorded which). This chain joins TRBV14 and TRBJ2-1, with a weak D call TRBD2 (6 bases). The CDR3 DNA reads TGTGCCAGCAGCCATGATAGCGGTTCCTCCTACAATGAGCAGTTCTTC. Its protein is CASSHDSGSSYNEQFF.